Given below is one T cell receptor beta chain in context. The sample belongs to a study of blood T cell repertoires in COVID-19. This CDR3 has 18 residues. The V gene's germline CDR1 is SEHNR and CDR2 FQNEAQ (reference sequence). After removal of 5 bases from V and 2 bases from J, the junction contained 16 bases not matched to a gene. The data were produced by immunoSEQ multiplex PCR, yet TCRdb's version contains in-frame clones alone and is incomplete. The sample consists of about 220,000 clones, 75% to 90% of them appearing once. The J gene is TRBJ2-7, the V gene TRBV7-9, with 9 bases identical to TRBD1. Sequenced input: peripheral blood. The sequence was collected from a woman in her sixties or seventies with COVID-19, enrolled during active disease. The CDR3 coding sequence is TGTGCCAGCAGCCTCGCCGGGACAGGGATGGTGCGGGCCTACGAGCAGTACTTC. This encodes CASSLAGTGMVRAYEQYF.